This T cell receptor beta chain was identified in a study of OX40 agonist ivuxolimab in advanced cancers. Trimming shortened V by 2 bases and J by 6 bases, and 2 bases separated the two germline ends. Per the germline V gene, CDR1 is WNHNN and CDR2 is SYGVQD (reference sequence). CDR3 size: 12 residues. The protocol was immunoSEQ multiplex PCR, while the TCRdb copy is restricted to in-frame clones and leaves out a portion. The profile shows under 75,000 clones, around 82% of them singletons. This material consisted of CD4+ or CD8+ T cells sorted from blood, taken in a trial of the OX40 agonist ivuxolimab. The TCR comes from an adult with an advanced solid tumor such as melanoma, head and neck, liver or kidney cancer. The chain couples TRBV10-1 to TRBJ2-6; D unresolved. The DNA of the CDR3 is TGCGCCAGCAGTGAGGCGGCCAACGTCCTGACTTTC. Translation gives CASSEAANVLTF.